This TCR beta chain was identified during a study of control samples from healthy donors and cancer patients. With 6 bases clipped from V and 4 bases from J, the junction kept 7 bases outside the gene matches. The CDR3 covers 15 residues. The germline gives CDR1 MGHRA, CDR2 YSYEKL. TCRdb's copy holds only in-frame clones and misses some; the assay was immunoSEQ multiplex PCR. The repertoire includes under 150,000 clones, 89% of them detected once, and over 4.5% sits in the top ten. The sample was blood. J is TRBJ2-3 and V is TRBV4-1; TRBD2 matches at 10 bases. This clonotype was sampled from a man younger than 40 in good health. DNA of the CDR3: TGCGCCAGCAGACCGAGCGGGGGGGCCGCAGATACGCAGTATTTT. Translating gives CASRPSGGAADTQYF.